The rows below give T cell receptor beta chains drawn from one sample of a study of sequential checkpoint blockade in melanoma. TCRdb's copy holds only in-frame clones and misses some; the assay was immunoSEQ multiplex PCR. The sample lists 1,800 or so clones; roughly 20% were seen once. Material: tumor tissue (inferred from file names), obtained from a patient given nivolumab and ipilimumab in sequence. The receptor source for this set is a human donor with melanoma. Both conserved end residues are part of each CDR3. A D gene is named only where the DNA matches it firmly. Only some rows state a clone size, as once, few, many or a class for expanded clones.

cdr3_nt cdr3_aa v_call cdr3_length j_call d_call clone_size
TGTGCCAGCAGCTTCGGGGGGCCCAGAGACTCCTACGAGCAGTACTTC CASSFGGPRDSYEQYF TRBV11-3 16 TRBJ2-7 - few
TGTGCCAGCAGCCCCGAGCGGGGAAGCTATGGCTACACCTTC CASSPERGSYGYTF TRBV9 14 TRBJ1-2 - -
TGTGCCAGTAAGCCCGGAAACAGGCGATACACCGGGGAGCTGTTTTTT CASKPGNRRYTGELFF TRBV19 16 TRBJ2-2 - -
TGTGCCAGCAGCGAGGGGGCGTGGGCAGCGGAAAAACTGTTTTTT CASSEGAWAAEKLFF TRBV28 15 TRBJ1-4 TRBD1 medium-sized
TGTGCCATCAGGGGACAGGCTGGAGAAAGAGAGACCCAGTACTTC CAIRGQAGERETQYF TRBV6-8 15 TRBJ2-5 TRBD1 few
TGTGCCAGCAGTGAAGGAGGGGGATCCTATAATTCACCCCTCCACTTT CASSEGGGSYNSPLHF TRBV25-1 16 TRBJ1-6 - -
TGCGCCAGCAGCTTAGGACACGGCTACGAGCAGTACTTC CASSLGHGYEQYF TRBV23-1 13 TRBJ2-7 - -
TGTGCCTGGAGGCGGGCGGGGGGCCAAGAGACCCAGTACTTC CAWRRAGGQETQYF TRBV30 14 TRBJ2-5 TRBD2 few
TGTGCCAGCAGCTTAATCGCGGGGTCCTACAATGAGCAGTTCTTC CASSLIAGSYNEQFF TRBV11-3 15 TRBJ2-1 - many
TGCGCCAGCAGCTTGGTATTAGGTTTGGGGTTCAGCTCCTACGAGCAGTACTTC CASSLVLGLGFSSYEQYF TRBV5-1 18 TRBJ2-7 - -
TGTGCCAGCAGCGTAGGGGACCACGAAAATGAAAAACTGTTTTTT CASSVGDHENEKLFF TRBV9 15 TRBJ1-4 - hyperexpanded